This TCR beta chain was identified during a study of cytomegalovirus exposure and HLA in healthy donors. Study-level findings and limits: The study put 160 or so TCR beta chains on its list as cytomegalovirus-associated. For cytomegalovirus status, the classifier reportedly gave diagnoses with high specificity and sensitivity.

Regarding this clone: Its matching antigen is unknown.

This PCR relied on a set of 60 Vbeta primers and 13 Jbeta primers. TCRdb's copy holds only in-frame clones and misses some; the assay was immunoSEQ multiplex PCR. This sample has about 200,000 clones, with 55% to 75% found just once. This CDR3 has 16 amino acids. Looked up from germline, CDR1 is ENHRY and CDR2 is SYGVKD. Trimming removed 10 bases from V and 4 bases from J, with 25 bases in between. V gene TRBV10-3 combines with J gene TRBJ2-5; tentative D call: TRBD1 (7 bases). The source is a man aged 35 to 55 in good health and CMV-seropositive. The sample consisted of PBMCs. The CDR3: CASASRQEGAIETQYF. The CDR3 DNA follows: TGTGCCAGCGCCTCTCGACAGGAGGGGGCTATAGAGACCCAGTACTTC.